The clone carrying this T cell receptor (beta chain) has more than one count but fewer than ten. The antigen is undetermined. 5'RACE with constant-segment primers built TCRalpha and TCRbeta cDNA libraries with UMIs. MiXCR, run by TCRdb on the 5' RACE reads, gives a single entry per CDR3 protein. Of hundreds of thousands of distinct CDR3 sequences in the sample, about a fifth were seen once. Germline CDR1 and CDR2: SQVTM and ANQGSEA. The CDR3 sequence is 13 residues long. Trimming stripped 8 bases from V and 1 base from J, with 14 bases between. The entry originates in a study of T-cell memory formation after mild COVID-19. Study findings and constraints: The study found balanced CD4/CD8 in clones contracting day 15 to 85 and a CD4+ lean in later expanders.

The sequence derives from an adult woman who had mild COVID-19 (a few samples of this study predate the infection). Cell type and time point are not known. This chain connects TRBV29-1 to TRBJ2-5; D may be TRBD2 (6 bases). Sequenced: PBMCs or a T cell subset sorted from them (not recorded which). As DNA, the CDR3 is TGCAGCTCTAAGGGACTCAGCCAAGAGACCCAGTACTTC. Its protein is CSSKGLSQETQYF.